One sample yielded the 8 T cell receptor beta chains listed below, sequenced in a study of identical twins. From the 5' RACE reads, TCRdb called clonotypes with MiXCR, one entry per CDR3 protein. The sample holds 500,000 to 550,000 distinct CDR3 sequences, about 20% seen once. This sample also appeared in a second study, on yellow fever vaccine responses in identical twins.

The specimen sequenced was CD4+ T cells sorted from blood. The receptors shown here come from a woman between 18 and 29 years old in good health.

The sample holds a few counts of this clonotype. The chain uses TRBV7-9 and TRBJ2-7; 8 positions match TRBD1. Germline loops: CDR1 SEHNR, CDR2 FQNEAQ (reference sequence). This CDR3 comprises 14 residues. After removal of 8 bases from V and 0 bases from J, the junction contained 6 bases not matched to a gene. The CDR3 is CASSGQGSSYEQYV. The CDR3 bases are TGTGCCAGCTCCGGACAGGGAAGCTCCTACGAGCAGTACGTC.

The chain recombines TRBV20-1 with TRBJ1-1; no clear D gene. There are 10 residues in the CDR3. Trimming left V 8 bases short and J 1 base short, with 5 bases between. Germline V gene data show CDR1 as DFQATT and CDR2 as SNEGSKA (reference sequence). For the CDR3, the DNA is TGCAGTCCCACGAACACTGAAGCTTTCTTT. It codes for CSPTNTEAFF.

This rearrangement joins TRBV7-8 to TRBJ2-1; D is perhaps TRBD1 (6 bases). CDR3 length equals 12 residues. Trimming took 10 bases from V and 6 from J, leaving 13 bases between them. Looked up from germline, CDR1 is SGHVS and CDR2 is FQNEAQ. The CDR3 protein is CATNRVGNEQFF. For the CDR3, the DNA is TGTGCCACCAACAGGGTAGGCAATGAGCAGTTCTTC.

This clonotype showed up just a few times. The chain employs TRBV11-2 and TRBJ1-6; 7 bases fit TRBD1. Unmatched junction bases numbered 10, after V lost 5 bases and J lost 9 bases. Germline V gene data show CDR1 as SGHAT and CDR2 as FQNNGV. CDR3 size: 15 residues. This CDR3 is CASSHIRGQSSPLHF. The CDR3 coding sequence is TGTGCCAGCAGCCACATTAGGGGACAGTCTTCACCCCTCCACTTT. The full variable domain, in which reference TRBV11-2 and TRBJ1-6 provide the parts outside the CDR3, is EAGVAQSPRYKIIEKRQSVAFWCNPISGHATLYWYQQILGQGPKLLIQFQNNGVVDDSQLPKDRFSAERLKGVDSTLKIQPAKLEDSAVYLCASSHIRGQSSPLHFGNGTRLTVT.

The CDR3 sequence: CASSLGVGFSSYEQYF. In DNA, the CDR3 is TGTGCCAGCAGCCTTGGGGTCGGCTTTAGCTCCTACGAGCAGTACTTC. This chain connects TRBV27 to TRBJ2-7; no clear D gene. The V end lost 6 bases, the J end lost 0 bases, and 18 bases lay between the germline ends. The germline V gene has CDR1 MNHEY and CDR2 SMNVEV (reference sequence). This CDR3 has 16 residues.

The gene calls are TRBV24-1 and TRBJ2-1; 12 bases map to TRBD2. The J segment lost 0 bases and the V segment lost 5 bases, leaving 10 bases of the junction unmatched. CDR1 is KGHDR and CDR2 is SFDVKD in the germline V gene. The CDR3 is 19 residues long. The CDR3 DNA reads TGTGCCACCAGTGGAACCGGGACTAGCGGGTCCATCTCCTACAATGAGCAGTTCTTC. Its translation is CATSGTGTSGSISYNEQFF.

This chain links TRBV5-5 with TRBJ2-3; D gene uncertain. CDR3 length equals 14 residues. Germline V lookup: CDR1 SGHKS, CDR2 YYEKEE (reference sequence). Trimming removed 1 base from V and 2 bases from J, with 8 bases in between. Written as DNA, the CDR3 is TGTGCCAGCAGCTTGTGGCAGAACACAGATACGCAGTATTTT. Encoded protein: CASSLWQNTDTQYF.

The rearrangement links TRBV10-3 to TRBJ2-5; the D call may be TRBD1 or TRBD2 (5 bases each). The germline V gene has CDR1 ENHRY and CDR2 SYGVKD. The CDR3 spans 12 residues. The V end was cut by 4 bases, the J end by 5 bases, with 8 bases between. The CDR3 DNA sequence: TGTGCCATCAGTGGCAGGGAGGAGACCCAGTACTTC. It specifies CAISGREETQYF.